A selection of T cell receptor beta chains follows, all from one sample in a study of human T cells and chemical hapten exposure. TCRdb re-analysed the RACE reads in MiXCR, keeping a single row per CDR3 protein. The table lists some 360,000 distinct CDR3 sequences, around 5.5% of them singletons. Sequences were derived from whole blood, sampled in connection with sensitization to the hapten diphenylcyclopropenone (DPC). These receptors came from a woman between 50 and 59 years old with alopecia areata. Some clones in this sample may be carry-over from other donors' samples. Each CDR3 is given with its conserved first and last residue. A D gene is named only where the DNA matches it firmly. Clone size is not always given. Where it is, it says once, few, many or a class for expanded clones.

>TRBJ2-7|many|.|TRBV9
CASSGSSYEQYF
TGTGCCAGCAGCGGGAGCTCCTACGAGCAGTACTTC
>TRBJ1-1|.|TRBD1|TRBV29-1
CSVEGQTEAFF
TGCAGCGTGGAGGGACAGACTGAAGCTTTCTTT
>TRBJ1-1|.|TRBD1|TRBV7-6
CASSLVGTGVGNTEAFF
TGTGCCAGCAGCTTAGTTGGGACAGGGGTCGGTAACACTGAAGCTTTCTTT
>TRBJ1-1|few|TRBD1|TRBV20-1
CSATPSGQGFIKAEAFF
TGCAGTGCTACACCCTCTGGACAGGGTTTCATTAAGGCAGAAGCTTTCTTT
>TRBJ2-5|many|.|TRBV6-2/TRBV6-3
CASRADRKETQYF
TGTGCCAGCAGGGCCGATCGTAAAGAGACCCAGTACTTC
>TRBJ1-1|many|.|TRBV3-1
CASSQVGGDTEAFF
TGTGCCAGCAGCCAAGTAGGAGGGGACACTGAAGCTTTCTTT
>TRBJ2-5|few|TRBD2|TRBV7-2
CASSLALAGGGETQYF
TGTGCCAGCAGCTTAGCGCTAGCGGGAGGGGGGGAGACCCAGTACTTC
>TRBJ2-7|many|TRBD1|TRBV28
CATGQGDYEQYF
TGTGCCACCGGACAGGGGGACTACGAGCAGTACTTC
>TRBJ1-1|few|TRBD1|TRBV29-1
CSVGTGGPNTEAFF
TGCAGCGTTGGGACAGGGGGCCCGAACACTGAAGCTTTCTTT
>TRBJ1-5|.|.|TRBV7-9
CASSPVGSDQPQHF
TGTGCCAGCAGCCCCGTCGGGTCCGATCAGCCCCAGCATTTT
>TRBJ2-7|few|.|TRBV15
CATSRATRRGNEQYF
TGTGCCACCAGCAGAGCCACGCGAAGGGGTAACGAGCAGTACTTC
>TRBJ2-1|many|TRBD1|TRBV11-2
CASRTHRGSSYNEQFF
TGTGCCAGCAGAACCCACAGGGGAAGCTCCTACAATGAGCAGTTCTTC
>TRBJ2-3|many|.|TRBV9
CASSPPRPDTQYF
TGTGCCAGCAGCCCCCCCCGACCCGATACGCAGTATTTT
>TRBJ2-5|many|TRBD1|TRBV9
CASSPSDRAEETQYF
TGTGCCAGCAGCCCCTCCGACAGGGCGGAGGAGACCCAGTACTTC
>TRBJ1-6|.|TRBD1|TRBV7-2
CASSLVATGDNSPLHF
TGTGCCAGCAGCTTAGTAGCGACAGGGGATAATTCACCCCTCCACTTT
>TRBJ1-6|few|.|TRBV12-3/TRBV12-4
CASSLSGRNNSPLHF
TGTGCCAGCAGTTTGAGCGGGCGGAATAATTCACCCCTCCACTTT
>TRBJ2-4|few|.|TRBV7-8
CASSLERAVPKNIQYF
TGTGCCAGCAGCTTAGAACGGGCAGTCCCCAAAAACATTCAGTACTTC
>TRBJ1-1|many|TRBD1|TRBV24-1
CATSEERQGVGAFF
TGTGCCACCAGTGAAGAGCGACAGGGGGTTGGAGCTTTCTTT
>TRBJ2-7|few|TRBD2|TRBV6-6
CASSGGLALTYEQYF
TGTGCCAGCAGTGGGGGACTAGCGCTTACCTACGAGCAGTACTTC
>TRBJ2-2|.|TRBD1|TRBV7-2
CASSPRQGLNTGELFF
TGTGCCAGCAGCCCCAGACAGGGCCTGAACACCGGGGAGCTGTTTTTT
>TRBJ1-1|few|.|TRBV5-1
CASSTQQGNTEAFF
TGCGCCAGCAGCACCCAACAGGGGAACACTGAAGCTTTCTTT
>TRBJ1-1|many|.|TRBV6-5
CASSYSKGAEAFF
TGTGCCAGCAGTTACTCGAAGGGGGCTGAAGCTTTCTTT
>TRBJ2-3|many|.|TRBV5-5
CASSLGGRQLFPDTQYF
TGTGCCAGCAGCTTGGGGGGGAGACAATTGTTCCCAGATACGCAGTATTTT
>TRBJ2-3|many|TRBD1|TRBV9
CASSPTGWEDTQYF
TGTGCCAGCAGCCCGACAGGGTGGGAAGATACGCAGTATTTT
>TRBJ1-1|few|.|TRBV7-3
CASSPDSWATEAFF
TGTGCCAGCAGCCCGGACTCCTGGGCCACTGAAGCTTTCTTT
>TRBJ2-1|.|.|TRBV18
CASSPKRETEQFF
TGTGCCAGCTCACCAAAGAGGGAGACAGAGCAGTTCTTC
>TRBJ2-3|many|TRBD2|TRBV6-2/TRBV6-3
CASSYNPFVAGTTDTQYF
TGTGCCAGCAGTTACAACCCCTTCGTAGCGGGTACCACAGATACGCAGTATTTT
>TRBJ1-1|many|.|TRBV29-1
CSVAGGGGTEAFF
TGCAGCGTTGCAGGAGGGGGAGGAACTGAAGCTTTCTTT
>TRBJ2-6|many|.|TRBV18
CASSPIRASGANVLTF
TGTGCCAGCTCACCAATCAGGGCCTCTGGGGCCAACGTCCTGACTTTC
>TRBJ1-2|.|.|TRBV5-8
CASSIGTRRNYGYTF
TGTGCCAGCAGCATAGGGACACGAAGGAACTATGGCTACACCTTC
>TRBJ2-5|few|.|TRBV9
CASSVGSGETQYF
TGTGCCAGCAGCGTAGGGAGCGGGGAGACCCAGTACTTC
>TRBJ2-2|.|.|TRBV3-1
CASSQGTNRNTGELFF
TGTGCCAGCAGCCAAGGGACTAACCGAAACACCGGGGAGCTGTTTTTT
>TRBJ2-4|many|.|TRBV6-2/TRBV6-3
CASSYSLNTGQLAKNIQYF
TGTGCCAGCAGTTACTCGCTCAACACAGGACAGCTAGCCAAAAACATTCAGTACTTC
>TRBJ2-5|many|.|TRBV29-1
CSAEEGPQETQYF
TGCAGCGCCGAAGAAGGGCCCCAAGAGACCCAGTACTTC
>TRBJ1-1|many|.|TRBV12-3/TRBV12-4
CASSFGGAPFF
TGTGCCAGCAGTTTCGGGGGGGCTCCTTTCTTT
>TRBJ1-2|.|TRBD1|TRBV27
CASSSGTAGVYGYTF
TGTGCCAGCAGTTCGGGGACAGCCGGGGTCTATGGCTACACCTTC
>TRBJ2-7|many|.|TRBV7-2
CASSFDRGSSYEQYF
TGTGCCAGCAGCTTCGACCGGGGGAGCTCCTACGAGCAGTACTTC
>TRBJ2-3|many|.|TRBV5-1
CASSVDGNTQYF
TGCGCCAGCAGCGTTGACGGGAATACGCAGTATTTT
>TRBJ1-4|few|TRBD1|TRBV7-6
CASRLDRGHEKLFF
TGTGCCAGCAGATTAGACAGGGGACATGAAAAACTGTTTTTT
>TRBJ2-7|.|.|TRBV6-2/TRBV6-3
CASSPRGKQYF
TGTGCCAGCAGTCCGAGGGGGAAACAGTACTTC
>TRBJ2-5|.|TRBD1|TRBV29-1
CSGWNRGIRETQYF
TGCAGCGGGTGGAACAGGGGCATTAGGGAGACCCAGTACTTC
>TRBJ2-7|.|.|TRBV6-2/TRBV6-3
CASSYAVAYPSYEQYF
TGTGCCAGCAGTTACGCGGTAGCGTACCCATCCTACGAGCAGTACTTC
>TRBJ2-3|few|TRBD2|TRBV5-6
CASSFGLAGGSDTQYF
TGTGCCAGCAGCTTCGGGCTAGCGGGGGGCTCAGATACGCAGTATTTT
>TRBJ2-7|many|TRBD2|TRBV6-5
CASSYLGLAGAYEQYF
TGTGCCAGCAGTTACCTGGGACTAGCGGGAGCCTACGAGCAGTACTTC
>TRBJ2-7|many|TRBD2|TRBV7-2
CASSLDLAGGVVEQYF
TGTGCCAGCAGCTTAGACCTAGCGGGAGGGGTGGTCGAGCAGTACTTC
>TRBJ2-4|.|.|TRBV7-3
CASSPNGQFLYF
TGTGCCAGCAGCCCCAACGGACAGTTTTTGTACTTC